A selection of T cell receptor beta chains follows, all from one sample in a study of shared clonotypes between healthy human individuals. Sequenced by immunoSEQ multiplex PCR; TCRdb stores in-frame clones only, minus some. Found here are about 680,000 clones, 73% of them singletons; the top ten hold 1.5% to 2%. The source material was memory CD4+ T cells sorted from blood. Source of these receptors: a woman aged 30 to 39 in good health. Both conserved end residues are part of each CDR3. D genes are given only for firm matches. The listing skips clone size in some rows; elsewhere it reads once, few, many or a size class.

CDR3 protein | CDR3 DNA | D gene | J gene | V gene | clone size
CASSISQGRENGYTF | TGTGCCAGCTCAATCTCCCAGGGCCGCGAAAATGGCTACACCTTC | NA | TRBJ1-2 | TRBV18 | NA
CASSLRGFWETQYF | TGTGCCAGCAGTTTAAGGGGGTTTTGGGAGACCCAGTACTTC | NA | TRBJ2-5 | TRBV28 | NA
CASSIGPRGRLGTQETQYF | TGTGCCAGTAGTATAGGCCCAAGGGGTAGACTTGGGACTCAAGAGACCCAGTACTTC | NA | TRBJ2-5 | TRBV19 | NA
CASSKTSGAYNEQFF | TGTGCCAGTAGTAAGACTAGCGGGGCCTACAATGAGCAGTTCTTC | TRBD2 | TRBJ2-1 | TRBV19 | NA
CASSLLGQDNEQFF | TGCGCCAGCAGCTTGCTAGGACAGGACAATGAGCAGTTCTTC | TRBD1 | TRBJ2-1 | TRBV5-1 | once
CVRSLGQGSPGELFF | TGTGTCAGAAGCTTAGGCCAGGGGAGCCCCGGGGAGCTGTTTTTT | NA | TRBJ2-2 | TRBV7-5 | few
CASSPGQAEGLVF | TGTGCCAGCTCTCCGGGACAGGCCGAAGGGCTAGTCTTC | TRBD1 | TRBJ2-1 | TRBV18 | NA
CAGLGAAGYGYTF | TGTGCCGGCTTGGGAGCCGCTGGGTATGGCTACACCTTC | NA | TRBJ1-2 | TRBV28 | NA
CASSETAYNSYEQYF | TGTGCCAGCAGCGAGACAGCTTACAACTCCTACGAGCAGTACTTC | NA | TRBJ2-7 | TRBV9 | NA
CASSPRTEGNTIYF | TGTGCCAGCTCACCACGGACCGAGGGAAACACCATATATTTT | NA | TRBJ1-3 | TRBV18 | NA
CASSLELGEAFF | TGTGCCAGCAGCTTAGAGTTGGGGGAAGCTTTCTTT | NA | TRBJ1-1 | TRBV7-2 | NA
CSLGRQETQYF | TGCAGCCTGGGACGGCAAGAGACCCAGTACTTC | NA | TRBJ2-5 | TRBV29-1 | NA
CASSFRRQGLVLLREQYF | TGTGCCAGCAGTTTCCGCCGACAGGGCCTCGTCCTCTTGAGGGAGCAGTACTTC | TRBD1 | TRBJ2-7 | TRBV28 | NA
CAWSVSFLTGEQYF | TGTGCCTGGAGTGTTTCTTTCTTGACAGGCGAGCAGTACTTC | NA | TRBJ2-7 | TRBV30 | few
CASSHQAGVIDEQYF | TGCGCCAGCAGCCACCAAGCGGGAGTTATTGACGAGCAGTACTTC | TRBD2 | TRBJ2-7 | TRBV4-1 | NA
CASRGTASHEQYF | TGTGCCAGCAGAGGGACAGCGAGCCACGAGCAGTACTTC | TRBD1 | TRBJ2-7 | TRBV2 | NA
CASSPLREDTQYF | TGTGCCAGCTCACCACTCAGGGAAGATACGCAGTATTTT | NA | TRBJ2-3 | TRBV18 | NA
CATSRDIGLAGVLNEQFF | TGTGCCACCAGCAGAGATATAGGACTAGCGGGGGTTCTCAATGAGCAGTTCTTC | TRBD2 | TRBJ2-1 | TRBV15 | NA
CASSLRHEQYF | TGTGCCAGCAGTCTGAGGCACGAGCAGTACTTC | NA | TRBJ2-7 | TRBV28 | few
CASSLKTSARQETQYF | TGTGCCAGCAGCTTGAAGACTAGTGCGCGTCAAGAGACCCAGTACTTC | NA | TRBJ2-5 | TRBV5-4 | NA
CASSSRLAGVPDTQYF | TGTGCCAGCAGCTCGAGACTAGCGGGAGTTCCAGATACGCAGTATTTT | TRBD2 | TRBJ2-3 | TRBV7-6 | NA
CASSNEGAGELFF | TGTGCCAGCAGTAACGAAGGGGCCGGGGAGCTGTTTTTT | NA | TRBJ2-2 | TRBV6-4 | NA
CASTPALGLADPRTGELFF | TGCGCCAGCACACCGGCCCTGGGACTAGCGGACCCGAGGACCGGGGAGCTGTTTTTT | TRBD2 | TRBJ2-2 | TRBV5-1 | NA
CASSLREPTDTQYF | TGCGCCAGCAGCTTACGGGAGCCAACAGATACGCAGTATTTT | NA | TRBJ2-3 | TRBV5-1 | few
CASTRYPVGQKDQPQHF | TGTGCCAGTACCCGATACCCGGTTGGGCAGAAAGATCAGCCCCAGCATTTT | NA | TRBJ1-5 | TRBV19 | once
CAWTPRDTQYF | TGTGCCTGGACCCCCCGAGATACGCAGTATTTT | NA | TRBJ2-3 | TRBV30 | NA
CASTLFGRASTDTQYF | TGTGCCAGCACTTTATTTGGTCGGGCGAGCACAGATACGCAGTATTTT | NA | TRBJ2-3 | TRBV28 | NA
CASSFEKAGANVLTF | TGTGCCAGCAGTTTTGAGAAAGCTGGGGCCAACGTCCTGACTTTC | NA | TRBJ2-6 | TRBV28 | NA
CAWSVSSGRRGDTQYF | TGTGCCTGGAGTGTTAGTAGCGGGAGGAGGGGAGATACGCAGTATTTT | TRBD2 | TRBJ2-3 | TRBV30 | NA
CASSLVASAGPDTQYF | TGCGCCAGCAGCTTGGTGGCCAGTGCGGGCCCGGATACGCAGTATTTT | NA | TRBJ2-3 | TRBV5-1 | NA
CASSLTVGASQYF | TGTGCCAGCAGCCTTACAGTCGGGGCGTCGCAGTACTTC | NA | TRBJ2-7 | TRBV9 | NA
CASRLMTAPYGYTF | TGTGCCAGCAGGCTAATGACAGCGCCCTATGGCTACACCTTC | NA | TRBJ1-2 | TRBV13 | once
CASSAGTSGTFYEQFF | TGCGCCAGCAGCGCCGGGACTAGCGGGACGTTTTATGAGCAGTTCTTC | TRBD2 | TRBJ2-1 | TRBV5-1 | NA
CASSMDPNTIYF | TGTGCCAGTAGTATGGACCCAAACACCATATATTTT | NA | TRBJ1-3 | TRBV19 | NA
CASTEQGYGYTF | TGTGCCAGCACCGAGCAGGGATACGGCTACACCTTC | NA | TRBJ1-2 | TRBV7-2 | NA
CASSEIHQGGEKLFF | TGTGCCAGCAGTGAGATCCATCAGGGTGGTGAAAAACTGTTTTTT | NA | TRBJ1-4 | TRBV6-1 | NA
CASSLWDRGGFEQYF | TGTGCCAGCAGCTTGTGGGACAGGGGTGGTTTCGAGCAGTACTTC | TRBD1 | TRBJ2-7 | TRBV5-5 | NA
CASSDWQRGWPQHF | TGTGCCAGCAGCGATTGGCAGAGGGGGTGGCCCCAGCATTTT | NA | TRBJ1-5 | TRBV14 | NA
CASIADVGIGELFF | TGTGCCAGTATAGCGGACGTGGGGATAGGGGAGCTGTTTTTT | NA | TRBJ2-2 | TRBV19 | few
CAISAQDSAYGYTF | TGTGCCATCAGTGCCCAGGACAGTGCCTATGGCTACACCTTC | NA | TRBJ1-2 | TRBV10-3 | NA
CASRALGSPYGYTF | TGTGCCAGCAGGGCACTGGGGTCCCCCTATGGCTACACCTTC | NA | TRBJ1-2 | TRBV5-6 | NA
CSVASGTRGVHGELFF | TGCAGCGTTGCTTCCGGGACTAGGGGTGTTCACGGGGAGCTGTTTTTT | TRBD2 | TRBJ2-2 | TRBV29-1 | NA
CAWSIGDIQYF | TGTGCCTGGAGTATTGGAGACATTCAGTACTTC | NA | TRBJ2-4 | TRBV30 | NA
CASSPNQPQSTDTQYF | TGTGCCAGCTCACCAAACCAACCCCAAAGCACAGATACGCAGTATTTT | NA | TRBJ2-3 | TRBV18 | NA
CASSLATSGSSEQYF | TGTGCCAGCAGCTTAGCGACTAGCGGGAGTTCCGAGCAGTACTTC | TRBD2 | TRBJ2-7 | TRBV7-6 | NA
CASSSSLAGVGNEQFF | TGCGCCAGCAGCTCCTCCCTGGCGGGGGTTGGGAATGAGCAGTTCTTC | TRBD2 | TRBJ2-1 | TRBV5-1 | NA
CASSPNRGLGEQYF | TGTGCCAGCAGTCCGAACAGGGGGCTGGGCGAGCAGTACTTC | TRBD1 | TRBJ2-7 | TRBV28 | NA
CASSEEARGTGETQYF | TGTGCCAGCAGTGAAGAGGCCAGGGGAACCGGGGAGACCCAGTACTTC | NA | TRBJ2-5 | TRBV6-1 | NA
CASRKGHLSNQPQHF | TGTGCCAGCCGAAAGGGACATCTCAGCAATCAGCCCCAGCATTTT | NA | TRBJ1-5 | TRBV27 | NA
CASSLGTPYTDTQYF | TGCGCCAGCAGCTTAGGGACTCCTTACACAGATACGCAGTATTTT | NA | TRBJ2-3 | TRBV5-1 | NA
CASSYLAGGEKLFF | TGTGCCAGCAGTTACTTGGCAGGGGGTGAAAAACTGTTTTTT | TRBD1 | TRBJ1-4 | TRBV6-5 | once
CASSVGTGGGEAFF | TGCGCCAGCAGCGTCGGGACAGGGGGCGGTGAAGCTTTCTTT | TRBD1 | TRBJ1-1 | TRBV5-1 | NA
CASSLRGTQYF | TGTGCCAGCAGCTTGAGGGGGACCCAGTACTTC | NA | TRBJ2-5 | TRBV7-2 | NA
CASSFQGENTEAFF | TGCGCCAGCAGCTTTCAAGGGGAGAACACTGAAGCTTTCTTT | NA | TRBJ1-1 | TRBV5-1 | NA
CASSVGNNYYNEQFF | TGTGCCAGCAGCGTAGGTAATAACTACTACAATGAGCAGTTCTTC | NA | TRBJ2-1 | TRBV9 | NA
CASSGYRVVSYEQYF | TGTGCCAGCAGCGGCTACCGGGTCGTCTCCTACGAGCAGTACTTC | NA | TRBJ2-7 | TRBV5-6 | NA
CASSYQFRETEAFF | TGTGCCAGCAGTTACCAATTCAGGGAAACTGAAGCTTTCTTT | NA | TRBJ1-1 | TRBV6-5 | NA